Following are 20 T cell receptor beta chains from one sample sequenced in a study of vaccination and CD4 T cells after COVID-19. The treatment here: roughly nine-day PBMC culture with coronavirus spike peptide pools or control peptides (ViraFEST assay). Their antigen targets remain unknown. An Oncomine TCR Beta short-read assay was used to sequence the DNA from cultured CD4+ T cells. Each CDR3 protein is one row after TCRdb ran MiXCR on the PCR reads. There are 15,000 to 20,000 distinct CDR3 sequences in the sample; 78% occur only once, and about 17% lies in the top ten. Sample: CD4+ T cells from blood, cultured in vitro, taken after SARS-CoV-2 vaccination. All receptors derive from a human donor who received a COVID-19 vaccine.

The gene calls are TRBV5-1 and TRBJ2-2; D unresolved. CDR3 length: 14 residues. V was trimmed by 3 bases and J by 0 bases, leaving 6 bases between them. CDR1 is SGHRS and CDR2 is YFSETQ in the germline V gene. The CDR3 bases are TGCGCCAGCAGCTCCGGTCCGAACACCGGGGAGCTGTTTTTT. This translates into CASSSGPNTGELFF.

This clonotype was observed a single time. CDR3 in DNA: TGTGCCAGTTCCAGGGGAAATGGAAACACCATATATTTT. This sequence encodes CASSRGNGNTIYF. This chain joins TRBV19 and TRBJ1-3; maybe TRBD1 (6 bases). Trimming took 8 bases from V and 3 from J, leaving 11 bases between them. CDR3 length: 13 residues. Germline CDR1 is LNHDA and CDR2 is SQIVND (reference sequence).

This chain joins TRBV2 and TRBJ1-2; TRBD1 agrees at 7 bases. The CDR3 length is 16 residues. Germline CDR1 and CDR2: SNHLY and FYNNEI. The junction had 11 bases not matched to a gene; V was cut back by 3 bases and J by 4 bases. The CDR3: CASSERTGVIVYGYTF. CDR3 sequence (DNA): TGTGCCAGCAGTGAGCGGACAGGAGTGATAGTCTATGGCTACACCTTC.

This clonotype was seen only a few times. V and J are TRBV20-1 and TRBJ1-1, with 9 positions matching TRBD1. V lost 3 bases to trimming and J lost 2 bases; unmatched junction nucleotides: 7. Per germline, CDR1 DFQATT and CDR2 SNEGSKA (reference sequence). This CDR3 spans 15 amino acids. The CDR3: CSASGDRVTNTEAFF. The CDR3 DNA is TGCAGTGCTAGTGGGGACAGGGTAACTAACACTGAAGCTTTCTTT.

The chain couples TRBV7-9 to TRBJ2-3, with 8 bases matching TRBD1. The length of the CDR3 is 15 residues. Germline CDR1 reads SEHNR; CDR2 reads FQNEAQ (reference sequence). V gave up 5 bases and J gave up 2 bases; unmatched junction bases: 6. The CDR3 sequence: CASSKTGAPTDTQYF. The CDR3 DNA follows: TGTGCCAGCAGCAAGACAGGGGCGCCCACAGATACGCAGTATTTT.

This sequence joins TRBV12-3 or TRBV12-4 and TRBJ1-2; D might be TRBD1 (5 bases). V dropped 1 base and J dropped 4 bases, with 13 bases sitting between them. The length of the CDR3 is 15 residues. In DNA form, the CDR3 reads TGTGCCAGCAGTTTAGTGGCTAGGGGACTCTATGGCTACACCTTC. It encodes CASSLVARGLYGYTF.

V usage is TRBV2 and J usage is TRBJ1-2; D is undetermined. The CDR3 consists of 13 residues. Germline V gene data show CDR1 as SNHLY and CDR2 as FYNNEI. Between the trimmed V and J ends, which lost 5 bases and 4 bases, there was a span of 11 bases. The CDR3 DNA reads as TGTGCCAGCAGTACTGCAGAAGGCTATGGCTACACCTTC. It translates to CASSTAEGYGYTF.

The CDR3, as DNA: TGTGCCAGCAGTGAATCAGGGGTCTATGGCTACACCTTC. Translated: CASSESGVYGYTF. This sequence joins TRBV2 and TRBJ1-2; D is possibly TRBD1 (6 bases). V gave up 2 bases and J gave up 4 bases, with 8 bases separating them. The CDR3 is 13 amino acids. CDR1 SNHLY and CDR2 FYNNEI come from the germline V gene.

This chain connects TRBV6-5 to TRBJ1-6; D is unresolved. The CDR3 totals 14 residues. Germline V gives CDR1 MNHEY, CDR2 SVGAGI. The V and J ends lost 2 bases and 9 bases respectively, with 11 bases between them. The CDR3 spells CASSYAGIRSPLHF. In nucleotides, the CDR3 is TGTGCCAGCAGTTACGCAGGTATTCGTTCACCCCTCCACTTT.

The chain couples TRBV6-1 to TRBJ2-5; no clear D. V was trimmed by 3 bases and J by 2 bases, leaving 7 bases between them. Germline CDR1 and CDR2: MNHNS and SASEGT. The CDR3 has 13 residues. The CDR3 DNA follows: TGTGCCAGCAGTGATCAGCTTCAAGAGACCCAGTACTTC. Protein product: CASSDQLQETQYF.

The chain combines TRBV19 with TRBJ2-5, with 14 bases identical to TRBD2. Trimming removed 1 base from V and 5 bases from J; junction bases left unmatched: 6. This CDR3 comprises 17 residues. Germline V CDR1 and CDR2: LNHDA, SQIVND (reference sequence). CDR3: CASSIVTTSGGAETQYF. The CDR3 nucleotides read TGTGCCAGTAGTATAGTCACGACTAGCGGGGGGGCCGAGACCCAGTACTTC.

The J gene is TRBJ2-5, the V gene TRBV20-1; 7 bases match TRBD1. J lost 4 bases, V lost 3 bases, and 5 bases had no gene match. Germline loops: CDR1 DFQATT, CDR2 SNEGSKA (reference sequence). This CDR3 has 13 residues. The CDR3 nucleotides are TGCAGTGCTAGTTGGGACAGTCTAGAGACCCAGTACTTC. Translated, it gives CSASWDSLETQYF.

This clonotype was seen a few times. V gene TRBV7-2 combines with J gene TRBJ2-5; TRBD1 matches 7 bases. Unmatched junction bases numbered 4, after V lost 1 base and J lost 2 bases. CDR1 is SGHTA and CDR2 is FQGNSA in the germline V gene. This CDR3 contains 15 residues. The CDR3, as DNA: TGTGCCAGCAGCTTAGGACAGGGTACACAAGAGACCCAGTACTTC. Translation gives CASSLGQGTQETQYF.

The chain has TRBV4-1 and TRBJ1-2; a weak D match, TRBD1 (6 bases). The CDR3 consists of 16 residues. The V and J ends lost 0 bases and 4 bases respectively, with 15 bases between them. Germline V gives CDR1 MGHRA, CDR2 YSYEKL. The CDR3 reads CASSQDEGEGVYGYTF. The CDR3 DNA sequence: TGCGCCAGCAGCCAAGATGAAGGGGAGGGGGTCTATGGCTACACCTTC.

This chain links TRBV30 with TRBJ2-5; D is unresolved. The germline CDR1 and CDR2 sequences are GTSNPN and SVGIG (reference sequence). V was trimmed by 0 bases and J by 3 bases, leaving 11 bases between them. This CDR3 has 14 residues. The CDR3 nucleotides are TGTGCCTGGAGTGTTGGTGGTGGAGAAGAGACCCAGTACTTC. Translating it yields CAWSVGGGEETQYF.

This chain uses TRBV20-1 with TRBJ1-2; 8 bases fit TRBD1. J gave up 7 bases and V 5 bases, and 9 bases lay outside the gene matches. Germline loops: CDR1 DFQATT, CDR2 SNEGSKA (reference sequence). This CDR3 region has 13 residues. The DNA for the CDR3 is TGCAGTGCTCGGGTCAGGGGGCCGGGTGGCTACACCTTC. Translation: CSARVRGPGGYTF.

This clonotype was detected once. Mismatch with germline at one junction end may stem from a read error. The chain is built from TRBV7-2 and TRBJ2-3; the match to TRBD2 covers 8 bases. The CDR3 has 14 amino acids. The germline CDR1 and CDR2 sequences are SGHTA and FQGNSA. CDR3 coding DNA: TGCGCCAGCAGGGTAGCGGGGAACACAGATACGCAGTATTTT. Amino acid sequence: CASRVAGNTDTQYF.

The chain uses TRBV3-1 and TRBJ1-5; 7 nucleotides match TRBD1. Germline lookup yields CDR1 LGHDT and CDR2 YNNKEL (reference sequence). This CDR3 has 15 residues. V gave up 0 bases and J gave up 4 bases; unmatched junction bases: 3. Written as DNA, the CDR3 is TGTGCCAGCAGCCAAGATACGACAGGGAATCAGCCCCAGCATTTT. This sequence encodes CASSQDTTGNQPQHF. The variable domain in full, completed from reference TRBV3-1 and TRBJ1-5, reads DTAVSQTPKYLVTQMGNDKSIKCEQNLGHDTMYWYKQDSKKFLKIMFSYNNKELIINETVPNRFSPKSPDKAHLNLHINSLELGDSAVYFCASSQDTTGNQPQHFGDGTRLSIL.

The V gene is TRBV6-1, the J gene TRBJ2-7, with D possibly TRBD1 on 7 matching bases. This CDR3 has 15 residues. Per germline, CDR1 MNHNS and CDR2 SASEGT. Trimming took 3 bases from V and 2 from J, leaving 14 bases between them. The CDR3 nucleotides read TGTGCCAGCAGTGATTACAGGGGAGGACCCTACGAGCAGTACTTC. Protein sequence: CASSDYRGGPYEQYF.

The chain couples TRBV6-5 to TRBJ1-2, with 9 nucleotides matching TRBD1. CDR1 is MNHEY and CDR2 is SVGAGI in the germline V gene. The CDR3 length is 17 residues. J gave up 3 bases and V 4 bases, and 12 bases lay outside the gene matches. The CDR3 loop is CASSFSPLTGGDYGYTF. In DNA form, the CDR3 reads TGTGCCAGCAGTTTTTCCCCCTTGACAGGGGGAGACTATGGCTACACCTTC.